Detailed here is one TCR beta chain. Its antigen is undetermined. The CDR3 consists of 16 residues. Germline-derived CDR1 and CDR2 are SGHNT and YYREEE (reference sequence). V lost 2 bases and J lost 2, with 17 bases in between. A second PCR of 7 to 11 cycles used a sample-barcoded 5' primer and a J-beta primer mix. Using its own MiXCR run on the 5' RACE reads, TCRdb lists one record per CDR3 protein. Of fewer than 900,000 distinct CDR3 sequences listed, roughly 45% are singletons. The data derive from a study of blood T cells in healthy people across ages. Extractions gave at least 5 micrograms of total RNA per sample. Broader study findings: Using unsorted PBMCs precluded a conclusive naive versus antigen-experienced comparison.

The TCR was taken from a woman in her sixties in good health. The chain recombines TRBV5-4 with TRBJ2-7; possible D gene TRBD2, 6 bases. The specimen was blood. The CDR3 is CASSLDRARGAYEQYF. CDR3 nucleotides: TGTGCCAGCAGCTTAGATCGGGCCCGCGGGGCCTACGAGCAGTACTTC.